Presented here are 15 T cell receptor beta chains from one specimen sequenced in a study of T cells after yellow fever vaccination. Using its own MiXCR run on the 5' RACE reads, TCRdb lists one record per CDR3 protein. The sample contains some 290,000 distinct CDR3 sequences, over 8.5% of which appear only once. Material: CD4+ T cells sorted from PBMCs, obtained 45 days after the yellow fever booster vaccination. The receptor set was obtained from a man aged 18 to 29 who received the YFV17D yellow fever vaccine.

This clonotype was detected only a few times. The CDR3 is CASSLASETDLISQETQYF. In nucleotides, the CDR3 is TGTGCCAGCAGCTTAGCGTCGGAGACAGACTTGATCTCACAAGAGACCCAGTACTTC. The chain combines TRBV7-6 with TRBJ2-5, with D possibly matching TRBD1 (5 bases). Germline-derived CDR1 and CDR2 are SGHVS and FNYEAQ. This CDR3 contains 19 residues. Trimming pared 0 bases from V and 2 bases from J, leaving 22 bases between.

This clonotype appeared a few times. The CDR3 is CASSLSFSGGASTQYF. CDR3 nucleotide sequence: TGTGCCAGCAGTTTATCGTTTAGCGGGGGGGCCAGTACGCAGTATTTT. This chain connects TRBV27 to TRBJ2-3; 11 bases fit TRBD2. The trim removed 0 bases at V and 8 bases at J, leaving 7 bases unmatched. The CDR3 is made up of 16 amino acids. The V gene's germline CDR1 is MNHEY and CDR2 SMNVEV (reference sequence).

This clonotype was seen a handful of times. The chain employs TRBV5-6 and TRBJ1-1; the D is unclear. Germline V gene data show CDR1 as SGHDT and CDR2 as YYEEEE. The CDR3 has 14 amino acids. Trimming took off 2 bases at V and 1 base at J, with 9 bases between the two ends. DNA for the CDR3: TGTGCCAGCAGCTTCGGCAGACCGAACACTGAAGCTTTCTTT. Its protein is CASSFGRPNTEAFF.

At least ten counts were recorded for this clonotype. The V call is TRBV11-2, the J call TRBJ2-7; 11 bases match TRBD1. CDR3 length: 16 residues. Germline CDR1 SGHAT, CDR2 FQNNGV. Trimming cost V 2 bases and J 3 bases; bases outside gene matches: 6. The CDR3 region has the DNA TGTGCCAGCAGCTTAACCGGGACAGGGGGGTACTACGAGCAGTACTTC. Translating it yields CASSLTGTGGYYEQYF.

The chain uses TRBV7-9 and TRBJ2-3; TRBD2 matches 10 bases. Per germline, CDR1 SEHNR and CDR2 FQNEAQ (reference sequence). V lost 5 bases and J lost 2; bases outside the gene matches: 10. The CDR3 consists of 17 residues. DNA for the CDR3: TGTGCCAGCAGCCCTCGGGGTAGCGGGGGGCCCACAGATACGCAGTATTTT. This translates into CASSPRGSGGPTDTQYF.

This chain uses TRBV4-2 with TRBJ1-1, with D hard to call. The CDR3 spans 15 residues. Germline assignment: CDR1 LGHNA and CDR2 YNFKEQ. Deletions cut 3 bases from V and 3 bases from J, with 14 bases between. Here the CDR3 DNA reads TGTGCCAGCAGCCAGGCGGCCCCGGCGGACACTGAAGCTTTCTTT. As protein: CASSQAAPADTEAFF.

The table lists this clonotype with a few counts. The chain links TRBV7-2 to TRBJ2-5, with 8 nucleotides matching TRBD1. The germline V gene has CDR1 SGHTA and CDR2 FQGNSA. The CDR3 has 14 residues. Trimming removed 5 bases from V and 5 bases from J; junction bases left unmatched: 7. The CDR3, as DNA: TGTGCCAGCAGCCCCGACAGGGGATGGGAGACCCAGTACTTC. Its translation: CASSPDRGWETQYF. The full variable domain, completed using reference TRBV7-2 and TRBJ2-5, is GAGVSQSPSNKVTEKGKDVELRCDPISGHTALYWYRQSLGQGLEFLIYFQGNSAPDKSGLPSDRFSAERTGGSVSTLTIQRTQQEDSAVYLCASSPDRGWETQYFGPGTRLLVL.

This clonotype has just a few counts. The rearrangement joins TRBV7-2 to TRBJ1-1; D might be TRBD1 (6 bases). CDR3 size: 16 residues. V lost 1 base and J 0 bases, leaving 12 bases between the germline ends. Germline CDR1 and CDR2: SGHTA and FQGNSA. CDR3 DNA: TGTGCCAGCAGCTTAGTGGGCTGGGACATGAACACTGAAGCTTTCTTT. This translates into CASSLVGWDMNTEAFF.

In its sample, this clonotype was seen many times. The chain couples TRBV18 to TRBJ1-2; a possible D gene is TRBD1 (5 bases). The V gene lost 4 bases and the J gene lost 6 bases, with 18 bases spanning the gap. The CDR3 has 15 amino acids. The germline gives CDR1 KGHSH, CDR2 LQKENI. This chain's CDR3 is CASSLNGAPPDGYTF. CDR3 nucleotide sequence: TGTGCCAGCTCACTTAACGGGGCCCCACCGGATGGCTACACCTTC.

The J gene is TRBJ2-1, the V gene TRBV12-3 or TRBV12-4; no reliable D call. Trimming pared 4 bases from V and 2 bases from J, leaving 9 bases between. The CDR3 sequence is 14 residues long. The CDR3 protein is CASSSRLPYNEQFF. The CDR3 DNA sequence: TGTGCCAGCAGTTCCCGACTGCCCTACAATGAGCAGTTCTTC.

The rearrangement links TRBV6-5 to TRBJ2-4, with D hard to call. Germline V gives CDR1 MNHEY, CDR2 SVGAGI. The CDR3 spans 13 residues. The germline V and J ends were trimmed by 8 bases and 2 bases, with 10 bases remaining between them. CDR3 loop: CASSGRSKNIQYF. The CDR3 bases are TGTGCCAGCTCAGGACGGTCCAAAAACATTCAGTACTTC.

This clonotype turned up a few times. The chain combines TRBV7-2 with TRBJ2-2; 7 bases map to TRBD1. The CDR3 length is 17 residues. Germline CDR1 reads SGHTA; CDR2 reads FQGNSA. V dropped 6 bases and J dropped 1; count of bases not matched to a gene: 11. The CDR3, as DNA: TGTGCCAGCAGGCCTTATGACGACAGGGTGAACACCGGGGAGCTGTTTTTT. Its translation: CASRPYDDRVNTGELFF.

The CDR3 reads CASGPGRSSGTDTQYF. The CDR3 DNA is TGTGCCAGCGGCCCAGGACGCAGCTCTGGCACAGATACGCAGTATTTT. J is TRBJ2-3 and V is TRBV11-2; D gene uncertain. The germline CDR1 and CDR2 sequences are SGHAT and FQNNGV. The CDR3 is 16 residues long. The V gene lost 8 bases and the J gene lost 1 base, with 19 bases spanning the gap.

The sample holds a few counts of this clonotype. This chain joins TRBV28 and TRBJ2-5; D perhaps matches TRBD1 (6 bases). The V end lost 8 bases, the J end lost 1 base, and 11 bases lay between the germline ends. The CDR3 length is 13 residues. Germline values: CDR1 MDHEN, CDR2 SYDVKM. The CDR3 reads CASVRGIQETQYF. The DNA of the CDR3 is TGTGCCAGCGTCAGGGGAATCCAAGAGACCCAGTACTTC.

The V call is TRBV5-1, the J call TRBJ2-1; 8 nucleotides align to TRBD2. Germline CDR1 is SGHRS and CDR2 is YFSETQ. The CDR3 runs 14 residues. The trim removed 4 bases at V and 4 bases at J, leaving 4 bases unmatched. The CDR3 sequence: CASSGRGDYNEQFF. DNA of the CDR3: TGCGCCAGCAGCGGGCGGGGGGATTACAATGAGCAGTTCTTC.